Below are 12 T cell receptor beta chains sequenced from a single sample in a study of blood T cells in healthy people across ages (dated by TCRdb to the mid-2010s). The library was prepared using 5' RACE. TCRdb names Illumina HiSeq 2500 as the instrument used. A second PCR of about 7 to 12 cycles was run with a J-beta primer mix and a sample-barcoded 5' primer. Clones were called with MiXCR by TCRdb after fastp trimmed the public reads at Q25, and only in-frame beta chains were retained. Here each entry gathers all rows of one CDR3 protein and keeps the most common genes and DNA. In all, the sample holds about 1.4 million distinct CDR3 sequences, and approximately 63% of those were seen once. The leading ten clones occupy over 5% of the sample. The material sequenced was blood. The receptors were sampled from a man aged 18 to 29 in good health.

This clonotype came up a few times. V is TRBV5-1 and J is TRBJ2-1, with D unclear. This CDR3 contains 15 residues. Trimming left V 0 bases short and J 4 bases short, with 11 bases between. Per germline, CDR1 SGHRS and CDR2 YFSETQ. CDR3 region: CASSLAQAAYNEQFF. The DNA for the CDR3 is TGCGCCAGCAGCTTGGCCCAGGCAGCTTACAATGAGCAGTTCTTC.

The chain is built from TRBV28 and TRBJ1-3; TRBD1 matches at 7 bases. J was trimmed by 2 bases and V by 3 bases; bases with no gene match: 4. This CDR3 spans 15 amino acids. Germline V CDR1 and CDR2: MDHEN, SYDVKM. The CDR3 reads CASSFRQGTGNTIYF. For the CDR3, the DNA is TGTGCCAGCAGTTTCCGACAGGGAACTGGAAACACCATATATTTT.

This clonotype showed up just a few times. A read error may account for a junction end that differs from germline. The chain carries TRBV29-1 and TRBJ1-2, with D uncertain. CDR1 is SQVTM and CDR2 is ANQGSEA in the germline V gene. The CDR3 consists of 11 residues. CDR3 DNA sequence: TGCAGCGTTGGTCGGAGCTATGGCGACACCTTC. It encodes CSVGRSYGDTF.

This clonotype was seen a few times. J is TRBJ2-7 and V is TRBV29-1; D possibly corresponds to TRBD1 (5 bases). CDR3 size: 12 residues. With 4 bases removed from V and 0 bases from J, the gap between germline ends came to 7 bases. Per germline, CDR1 SQVTM and CDR2 ANQGSEA. The CDR3 reads CSVVTASYEQYF. In DNA, the CDR3 is TGCAGCGTTGTGACAGCCTCCTACGAGCAGTACTTC.

DNA of the CDR3: TGTGCCAGCAGTGCGACTAGCGGAGACTGCAATGAGCAGTTCTTC. Protein sequence: CASSATSGDCNEQFF. The genes are TRBV6-4 and TRBJ2-1; 9 nucleotides match TRBD2. CDR1 and CDR2 from the germline V gene are MRHNA and SNTAGT. J was trimmed by 6 bases and V by 4 bases; bases with no gene match: 7. This CDR3 region has 15 residues.

This chain joins TRBV27 and TRBJ2-7; tentative D call: TRBD1 (6 bases). The CDR3 spans 12 residues. Germline assignment: CDR1 MNHEY and CDR2 SMNVEV (reference sequence). V was pared by 5 bases and J by 7 bases, with 12 bases between. The CDR3 coding sequence is TGTGCCAGCAGTCCACAGGGCTTGGAGCAGTACTTC. Its translation is CASSPQGLEQYF.

This sequence joins TRBV7-9 and TRBJ1-2; possibly TRBD1 for D (5 bases). The length of the CDR3 is 12 residues. Germline values: CDR1 SEHNR, CDR2 FQNEAQ (reference sequence). V was clipped by 7 bases and J by 1 base, with 7 bases between them. The CDR3 reads CASNRNNYGYTF. The CDR3 nucleotides read TGTGCCAGCAACAGGAATAACTATGGCTACACCTTC.

The chain carries TRBV11-2 and TRBJ1-6; 9 nucleotides align to TRBD1. Germline assignment: CDR1 SGHAT and CDR2 FQNNGV. This CDR3 is built from 15 residues. The V and J ends lost 0 bases and 7 bases, in that order; junction bases with no gene match: 1. DNA for the CDR3: TGTGCCAGCAGCTTAGATACAGGGGGCAATTCACCCCTCCACTTT. Translating it yields CASSLDTGGNSPLHF.

This clonotype was seen a handful of times. The chain combines TRBV6-5 with TRBJ2-1; TRBD2 matches at 8 bases. The last part of the DNA fits TRBJ2-7 better; the J call may be wrong. The V gene's germline CDR1 is MNHEY and CDR2 SVGAGI. The CDR3 has 13 amino acids. The CDR3 sequence is CASFPSGSFEQYF. The CDR3 DNA sequence: TGTGCCAGCTTCCCCAGCGGGAGTTTTGAGCAGTACTTC.

V and J are TRBV10-3 and TRBJ2-7; 7 positions agree with TRBD2. The CDR3 has 14 residues. Germline V gene sequence: CDR1 ENHRY, CDR2 SYGVKD. Trimming removed 0 bases from V and 5 bases from J; junction bases left unmatched: 4. The CDR3 loop reads CAISESGRSHEQYF. DNA for the CDR3: TGTGCCATCAGTGAGTCCGGGAGGTCTCACGAGCAGTACTTC.

This chain connects TRBV2 to TRBJ1-1; D ambiguous. Germline CDR1 and CDR2: SNHLY and FYNNEI. Trimming shortened V by 10 bases and J by 0 bases, and 15 bases separated the two germline ends. The CDR3 sequence is 14 residues long. The CDR3 spells CATSNQNLNTEAFF. CDR3 nucleotides: TGTGCCACGTCCAACCAGAACCTGAACACTGAAGCTTTCTTT.

The CDR3 region is CASSEFPGQGNTDTQYF. CDR3 bases: TGTGCCAGCAGTGAATTCCCGGGACAGGGGAACACAGATACGCAGTATTTT. The chain recombines TRBV25-1 with TRBJ2-3; 10 nucleotides line up with TRBD1. CDR1 and CDR2 from the germline V gene are MGHDK and SYGVNS. The CDR3 is 17 amino acids. V lost 1 base to trimming and J lost 2 bases; unmatched junction nucleotides: 6.